These 23 T cell receptor beta chains came from one sample sequenced in a study of blood T cell repertoires in COVID-19. This table comes from immunoSEQ multiplex PCR, and its TCRdb copy is limited to in-frame clones, with some not included. This table has under 60,000 clones, about 91% appearing once. The specimen sequenced was peripheral blood. The receptors were gathered from a man in his fifties with active COVID-19.

The chain carries TRBV14 and TRBJ2-2; 7 bases line up with TRBD2. Looked up from germline, CDR1 is SGHDN and CDR2 is FVKESK. The CDR3 sequence is 17 residues long. J was trimmed by 4 bases and V by 1 base; bases with no gene match: 9. The CDR3 DNA is TGTGCCAGCAGCCAAGGATTCGGGACTAAATTCACCGGGGAGCTGTTTTTT. Translation gives CASSQGFGTKFTGELFF.

The CDR3 sequence is CASSFSGSYISEQFF. The DNA for the CDR3 is TGTGCCAGCAGCTTCTCAGGGTCATACATCAGTGAGCAGTTCTTC. This chain links TRBV7-9 with TRBJ2-1; weak D call: TRBD1 (5 bases). The germline CDR1 and CDR2 sequences are SEHNR and FQNEAQ (reference sequence). The CDR3 is 15 amino acids. V gave up 3 bases and J gave up 9 bases, with 18 bases separating them.

The chain couples TRBV19 to TRBJ1-5, with 10 bases identical to TRBD1. V lost 4 bases to trimming and J lost 6 bases; unmatched junction nucleotides: 3. Germline values: CDR1 LNHDA, CDR2 SQIVND (reference sequence). The CDR3 is made up of 14 amino acids. CDR3 amino acids: CASSRQGAAQPQHF. CDR3 sequence (DNA): TGTGCCAGTAGTAGACAGGGGGCAGCTCAGCCCCAGCATTTT.

The chain uses TRBV27 and TRBJ2-1; 9 bases align to TRBD1. The V gene end was trimmed by 6 bases and the J gene end by 8 bases; junction bases not matched to a gene: 26. This CDR3 is built from 20 residues. Germline lookup yields CDR1 MNHEY and CDR2 SMNVEV (reference sequence). DNA for the CDR3: TGTGCCAGCAGCCAACACCTCAGGGGGACAGGGCTCGTGGGCGGCGATGAGCAGTTCTTC. The encoded protein is CASSQHLRGTGLVGGDEQFF.

The rearrangement links TRBV2 to TRBJ2-7; TRBD2 might be the D (6 bases). Per the germline V gene, CDR1 is SNHLY and CDR2 is FYNNEI. CDR3 size: 13 residues. Trimming pared 7 bases from V and 7 bases from J, leaving 17 bases between. The DNA for the CDR3 is TGTGCCAGCATCCGTCGGGGGTTAAGGGAGCAGTACTTC. The encoded protein is CASIRRGLREQYF.

This chain links TRBV7-2 with TRBJ1-6; 7 bases line up with TRBD1. CDR1 SGHTA and CDR2 FQGNSA come from the germline V gene. The CDR3 loop spans 18 amino acids. The V segment lost 1 base and the J segment 7 bases; nucleotides outside the gene matches: 13. The CDR3 nucleotides read TGTGCCAGCAGCTTAGTCCTTGGAGGGGGGACAGTAAATTCACCCCTCCACTTT. This encodes CASSLVLGGGTVNSPLHF.

The chain links TRBV5-1 to TRBJ2-7, with 10 bases aligning to TRBD1. V shed 8 bases and J 3 bases; nucleotides not matched to a gene: 8. CDR3 length: 14 amino acids. Germline V CDR1 and CDR2: SGHRS, YFSETQ. As DNA, the CDR3 is TGCGCCAGTACTCGGGACAGGGGAAGCTACGAGCAGTACTTC. Encoded protein: CASTRDRGSYEQYF.

The genes are TRBV28 and TRBJ1-3; tentative D call: TRBD1 (6 bases). Germline V gene lookup returns CDR1 MDHEN and CDR2 SYDVKM. The CDR3 length is 18 residues. V was cut by 3 bases and J by 0 bases, with 18 bases left in between. In DNA form, the CDR3 reads TGTGCCAGCAGTTTCCCCAGGGGACCGATGAGCTCTGGAAACACCATATATTTT. It specifies CASSFPRGPMSSGNTIYF.

The V gene is TRBV6-6, the J gene TRBJ2-5; TRBD2 is a possible D gene (6 bases). Germline CDR1 MNHNY, CDR2 SVGAGI (reference sequence). The ends were cut back, 5 bases at V and 5 bases at J, with 27 bases in the middle. The CDR3 consists of 18 residues. CDR3 residues: CASSHQRGLFVMGETQYF. The CDR3 coding sequence is TGTGCCAGCAGTCACCAAAGGGGACTTTTCGTCATGGGGGAGACCCAGTACTTC.

V gene TRBV5-1 combines with J gene TRBJ1-6, with D hard to call. The V gene's germline CDR1 is SGHRS and CDR2 YFSETQ. There are 15 residues in the CDR3. Trimming removed 0 bases at V and 8 bases at J, with 12 bases between. CDR3 bases: TGCGCCAGCAGCTTGGATGGGAGGGAGGATTCACCCCTCCACTTT. It specifies CASSLDGREDSPLHF.

The chain recombines TRBV5-4 with TRBJ2-5; TRBD1 matches 10 bases. Germline V gives CDR1 SGHNT, CDR2 YYREEE (reference sequence). J lost 5 bases, V lost 4 bases, and 5 bases had no gene match. This CDR3 has 14 residues. The CDR3 reads CASSRQGASETQYF. CDR3 in DNA: TGTGCCAGCAGCCGACAGGGGGCGAGTGAGACCCAGTACTTC.

The chain links TRBV5-5 to TRBJ1-3; possible D gene TRBD1, 5 bases. This CDR3 has 15 residues. Germline V gene sequence: CDR1 SGHKS, CDR2 YYEKEE (reference sequence). The V end lost 0 bases, the J end lost 2 bases, and 9 bases lay between the germline ends. The CDR3: CASSLAGGAGNTIYF. The CDR3, as DNA: TGTGCCAGCAGCTTGGCCGGGGGTGCTGGAAACACCATATATTTT.

J is TRBJ2-3 and V is TRBV19; D unresolved. Germline V lookup: CDR1 LNHDA, CDR2 SQIVND (reference sequence). The CDR3 sequence is 15 residues long. With 5 bases removed from V and 0 bases from J, the gap between germline ends came to 12 bases. The CDR3 protein is CASSQDTQSTDTQYF. The CDR3 nucleotides are TGTGCCAGTAGTCAAGACACTCAGAGCACAGATACGCAGTATTTT.

The chain employs TRBV9 and TRBJ2-3, with D tentatively TRBD2 (7 bases). This CDR3 contains 15 residues. V was shortened by 0 bases and J by 4 bases, with 12 bases between the two germline ends. CDR1 SGDLS and CDR2 YYNGEE come from the germline V gene. DNA for the CDR3: TGTGCCAGCAGCGTAGATGGGGGGGCCTCAGATACGCAGTATTTT. Its protein product is CASSVDGGASDTQYF.

The gene calls are TRBV30 and TRBJ2-3; 10 bases map to TRBD2. CDR1 GTSNPN and CDR2 SVGIG come from the germline V gene (reference sequence). CDR3 length equals 16 residues. The ends lost 1 base at V and 3 bases at J; junction bases unmatched: 7. The CDR3 coding sequence is TGTGCCTGGAGTGCGTTTGAGACTAGCGGGACAGATACGCAGTATTTT. Encoded protein: CAWSAFETSGTDTQYF. Combining the CDR3 with reference TRBV30 and TRBJ2-3 gives the whole variable domain SQTIHQWPATLVQPVGSPLSLECTVEGTSNPNLYWYRQAAGRGLQLLFYSVGIGQISSEVPQNLSASRPQDRQFILSSKKLLLSDSGFYLCAWSAFETSGTDTQYFGPGTRLTVL.

This clone was recorded a few times. This chain links TRBV7-9 with TRBJ2-7; no clear D. The CDR3 spans 12 residues. Germline lookup yields CDR1 SEHNR and CDR2 FQNEAQ (reference sequence). V lost 5 bases and J lost 6, with 11 bases in between. Written as DNA, the CDR3 is TGTGCCAGCAGCCCGCGTGGTGGCGAGCAGTACTTC. Its translation is CASSPRGGEQYF.

The chain combines TRBV2 with TRBJ2-7; TRBD1 might be the D (6 bases). Looked up from germline, CDR1 is SNHLY and CDR2 is FYNNEI. The CDR3 sequence is 12 residues long. The ends were cut back, 5 bases at V and 6 bases at J, with 11 bases in the middle. CDR3 sequence (DNA): TGTGCCAGCAGTTGGGACATCGGCGAGCAGTACTTC. Translated: CASSWDIGEQYF.

The CDR3 loop reads CASQTGIYGYTF. Written as DNA, the CDR3 is TGTGCCAGCCAAACAGGGATTTATGGCTACACCTTC. The chain recombines TRBV28 with TRBJ1-2, with D maybe TRBD1 (6 bases). The CDR3 is 12 amino acids. V lost 8 bases, J lost 5 bases, and 12 bases lay in between. Germline V gene lookup returns CDR1 MDHEN and CDR2 SYDVKM.

In DNA, the CDR3 is TGTGCCAGCAGCCCAGGGACAGGGATCTACGAGCAGTACTTC. Its protein product is CASSPGTGIYEQYF. The chain carries TRBV6-5 and TRBJ2-7; 9 bases line up with TRBD1. V lost 6 bases to trimming and J lost 3 bases; unmatched junction nucleotides: 6. The germline V gene encodes CDR1 MNHEY and CDR2 SVGAGI. This CDR3 has 14 amino acids.

This chain joins TRBV11-2 and TRBJ2-7; perhaps TRBD2 as D (5 bases). V gave up 3 bases and J gave up 6 bases, with 6 bases separating them. Germline CDR1 SGHAT, CDR2 FQNNGV. CDR3 size: 11 residues. CDR3 DNA sequence: TGTGCCAGCAGCTTCCGGGGCGAGCAGTACTTC. Protein product: CASSFRGEQYF.

V is TRBV3-1 (or the pseudogene TRBV3-2) and J is TRBJ2-5; TRBD1 might be the D (6 bases). In germline, CDR1 is LGHDT, CDR2 YNNKEL (reference sequence). The ends were cut back, 0 bases at V and 9 bases at J, with 14 bases in the middle. This CDR3 has 14 amino acids. The DNA of the CDR3 is TGTGCCAGCAGCCAAGACAGGGGAAAAAGGGCCCAGTACTTC. Protein sequence: CASSQDRGKRAQYF.

V is TRBV6-4 and J is TRBJ2-3; 9 bases map to TRBD1. The CDR3 consists of 16 residues. Germline CDR1 MRHNA, CDR2 SNTAGT. With V trimmed by 2 bases and J by 5 bases, 8 bases remained unmatched. The CDR3 DNA is TGTGCCAGCAGTGACCAGGCGGGACAGGGTCAAGATACGCAGTATTTT. This sequence encodes CASSDQAGQGQDTQYF.

For the CDR3, the DNA is TGTGCCACCAGTGAGCCCCGGTTCGACGGGAGGGCCGGGGAGCTGTTTTTT. Its translation is CATSEPRFDGRAGELFF. The chain links TRBV24-1 to TRBJ2-2; TRBD2 matches at 8 bases. J lost 6 bases, V lost 4 bases, and 12 bases had no gene match. The length of the CDR3 is 17 residues. From germline, CDR1 is KGHDR and CDR2 SFDVKD.